This T cell receptor beta chain is from a study of blood T cell repertoires in COVID-19. Clones were read by immunoSEQ multiplex PCR, and TCRdb kept only the in-frame ones, dropping some. The sample consists of under 250,000 clones, around 83% of them appearing once. This TCR was recovered from a woman aged 18-29 years with acute or convalescent COVID-19. Sequenced sample: peripheral blood.

This CDR3 is CASSFVASSYNSPLHF. In nucleotides, the CDR3 is TGTGCCAGCAGCTTCGTAGCCAGCTCCTATAATTCACCCCTCCACTTT. The chain links TRBV11-2 to TRBJ1-6, with D unclear. The germline gives CDR1 SGHAT, CDR2 FQNNGV. The CDR3 is 16 residues long. V lost 3 bases and J 0 bases, leaving 9 bases between the germline ends.